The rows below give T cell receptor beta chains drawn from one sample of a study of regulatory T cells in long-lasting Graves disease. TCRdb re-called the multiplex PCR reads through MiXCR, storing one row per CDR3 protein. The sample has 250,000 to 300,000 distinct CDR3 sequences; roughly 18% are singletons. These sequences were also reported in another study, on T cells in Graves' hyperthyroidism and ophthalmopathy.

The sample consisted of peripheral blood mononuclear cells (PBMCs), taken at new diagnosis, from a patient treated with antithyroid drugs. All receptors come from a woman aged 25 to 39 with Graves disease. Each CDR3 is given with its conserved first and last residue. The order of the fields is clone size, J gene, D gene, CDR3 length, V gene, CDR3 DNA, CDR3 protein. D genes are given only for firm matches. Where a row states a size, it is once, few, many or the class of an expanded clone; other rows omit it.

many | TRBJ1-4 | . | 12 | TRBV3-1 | TGTGCCAGCAGCGGGGCGGGCGAAAAACTGTTTTTT | CASSGAGEKLFF
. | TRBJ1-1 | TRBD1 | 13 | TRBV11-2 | TGTGCCAGCAGCTTCGACAGGGAGACTGAAGCTTTCTTT | CASSFDRETEAFF
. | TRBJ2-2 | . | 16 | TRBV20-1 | TGCAGTGCTAGACAAGTGGGACAAGGGAACACCGGGGAGCTGTTTTTT | CSARQVGQGNTGELFF
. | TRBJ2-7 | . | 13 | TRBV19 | TGTGCCAGTAGTCAACAGGGATCCTACGAGCAGCACTTC | CASSQQGSYEQHF
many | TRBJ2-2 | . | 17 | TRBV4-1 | TGCGCCAGCAGCCAAGATCTAACAGGGAAGGACACCGGGGAGCTGTTTTTT | CASSQDLTGKDTGELFF
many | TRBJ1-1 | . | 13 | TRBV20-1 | TGCAGTGCTAGTCAACGGATGAACACTGAAGCTTTCTTT | CSASQRMNTEAFF
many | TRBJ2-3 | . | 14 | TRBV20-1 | TGCAGTGCTAGAGGGCAGGGGAACTTTGGTACGCAGTATTTT | CSARGQGNFGTQYF
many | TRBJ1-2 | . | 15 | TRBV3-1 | TGTGCCAGCAGCCAGAGGCAGGGCGGGCCCTATGGCTACACCTTC | CASSQRQGGPYGYTF
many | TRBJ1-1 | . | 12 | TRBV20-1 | TGCAGTGCTAGGGGGCAGCCCCGTGAAGCTTTCTTT | CSARGQPREAFF
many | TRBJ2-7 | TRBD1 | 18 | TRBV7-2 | TGTGCCAGCAGCCAGAGACACCGGGACAGGGGATGGTCCTACGAGCAGTACTTC | CASSQRHRDRGWSYEQYF
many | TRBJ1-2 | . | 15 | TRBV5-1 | TGCGCCAGCAGCTCAGCCGGGACGGCAAACTATGGCTACACCTTC | CASSSAGTANYGYTF
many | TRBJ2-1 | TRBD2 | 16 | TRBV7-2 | TGTGCCAGCAGCCCCTGGACTAGCGGTTCCTACAATGAGCAGTTCTTC | CASSPWTSGSYNEQFF
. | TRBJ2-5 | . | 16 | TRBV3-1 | TGTGCCAGCAGCCAAGATCATGACTTCCTCCGGGAGACCCAGTACTTC | CASSQDHDFLRETQYF
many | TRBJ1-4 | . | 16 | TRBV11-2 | TGTGCCAGCAGATCCTTTGTGGGAGGCAGAGGTGAAAAACTGTTTTTT | CASRSFVGGRGEKLFF